These T cell receptor beta chains were read from a single sample in a study of beta chain features in type 1 diabetes. Libraries were prepared by immunoSEQ multiplex PCR; TCRdb keeps only in-frame clonotypes and omits some of them. The sample lists around 310,000 clones; 11% were seen once. Sequenced sample: naive CD4+ T cells from blood. These receptors all come from a woman in her 30s in good health. Both conserved end residues are part of each CDR3. D genes are given only for firm matches. A clone size is listed for some rows: how often the clone was seen (once, few, many), or a class if it is expanded.

clone size,D gene,V gene,J gene,CDR3 DNA,CDR3 protein
few,TRBD1,TRBV5-1,TRBJ1-1,TGCGCCAGCAGCCAACAGGGGGGGAACACTGAAGCTTTCTTT,CASSQQGGNTEAFF
NA,NA,TRBV5-1,TRBJ2-1,TGCGCCAGCAGCCCCCGCGACAGCTACAATGAGCAGTTCTTC,CASSPRDSYNEQFF
few,NA,TRBV30,TRBJ2-1,TGTGCCTGGACCCTAGGGGGGACAGTTAACAATGAGCAGTTCTTC,CAWTLGGTVNNEQFF
NA,TRBD1,TRBV2,TRBJ1-2,TGTGCCAGCAGTGAAATTGCAGGGGGCGGCTATGGCTACACCTTC,CASSEIAGGGYGYTF
few,TRBD1,TRBV28,TRBJ1-2,TGTGCCAGCAGTGGAGGACAGGTGGACTATGGCTACACCTTC,CASSGGQVDYGYTF
NA,NA,TRBV9,TRBJ1-5,TGTGCCAGCAGCGTAGGGCGGACAGCAAATAGCAATCAGCCCCAGCATTTT,CASSVGRTANSNQPQHF
NA,NA,TRBV7-2,TRBJ2-1,TGTGCCAGCAGCCCTAGGCCAGGGGCGGAGCAGTTCTTC,CASSPRPGAEQFF
NA,TRBD2,TRBV4-3,TRBJ2-7,TGCGCCAGCAGCCATGGACTAGCGGGAGGCTACGAGCAGTACTTC,CASSHGLAGGYEQYF
NA,NA,TRBV10-3,TRBJ1-5,TGTGCCATCAGTGGAGGTGGGGCTCCAGTGGGCAATCAGCCCCAGCATTTT,CAISGGGAPVGNQPQHF
NA,TRBD2,TRBV2,TRBJ2-1,TGTGCCAGCAGTGGTTTAGCGGGAGGCTCCTACAATGAGCAGTTCTTC,CASSGLAGGSYNEQFF
NA,NA,TRBV9,TRBJ2-1,TGTGCCAGCAATGAGGGACACGGCCGAATCGAGCAGTTCTTC,CASNEGHGRIEQFF
NA,NA,TRBV25-1,TRBJ1-4,TGTGCCAGCAGTGAATGGCGGGGGTCTAATGAAAAACTGTTTTTT,CASSEWRGSNEKLFF
few,NA,TRBV5-4,TRBJ2-7,TGTGCCAGCAGCTTGCCAGACAGACGCTCAGGGGAGCAGTACTTC,CASSLPDRRSGEQYF
NA,NA,TRBV29-1,TRBJ2-1,TGCAGCGGCTATAGGGGCAATGAGCAGTTCTTC,CSGYRGNEQFF
NA,TRBD2,TRBV7-2,TRBJ2-1,TGTGCCAGCAGCTTAGAAGGACTAGTTAGCGAGTTCTTC,CASSLEGLVSEFF
NA,NA,TRBV5-4,TRBJ2-2,TGTGCCAGCAGCTTGGGGCAGGGGCGAGGCACCGGGGAGCTGTTTTTT,CASSLGQGRGTGELFF
few,TRBD1,TRBV6-4,TRBJ2-5,TGTGCCAGCAGTGAGGGACAGGGTAGGACCCAGTACTTC,CASSEGQGRTQYF
NA,NA,TRBV7-9,TRBJ2-3,TGTGCCAGCAGCTCCCCTAAGCGCACAGATACGCAGTATTTT,CASSSPKRTDTQYF
NA,TRBD2,TRBV11-1,TRBJ2-7,TGTGCCAGCAGCGCCACCGGGACTAGCGGCTACGAGCAGTACTTC,CASSATGTSGYEQYF
few,TRBD2,TRBV7-9,TRBJ2-1,TGTGCCAGCAGCTTAGGTAGCGGGGGATACAATGAGCAGTTCTTC,CASSLGSGGYNEQFF
NA,TRBD1,TRBV30,TRBJ2-7,TGTGCCTGGAGTGTAGGACAGGGGCTCGCGGGAAGAGACGAGCAGTACTTC,CAWSVGQGLAGRDEQYF
few,NA,TRBV18,TRBJ1-5,TGTGCCAGCTCAGAGACAGATAGCAATCAGCCCCAGCATTTT,CASSETDSNQPQHF
NA,TRBD2,TRBV7-9,TRBJ2-1,TGTGCCAGCAGCTTTAGCGGGAGGGCTAGTGAGCAGTTCTTC,CASSFSGRASEQFF
few,TRBD2,TRBV29-1,TRBJ2-1,TGCAGCGTTGAAGGGGCGGGAGGGGTATACAATGAGCAGTTCTTC,CSVEGAGGVYNEQFF
few,TRBD2,TRBV5-1,TRBJ2-5,TGCGCCAGCACCGGACTAGCGGGAGGGGAGGGGGAGACCCAGTACTTC,CASTGLAGGEGETQYF
NA,TRBD1,TRBV19,TRBJ1-5,TGTGCCAGTAGTCAGGGGGCGGGAAAGCCCCAGCATTTT,CASSQGAGKPQHF
few,TRBD1,TRBV6-5,TRBJ1-3,TGTGCCAGCAGTTCCCTGACAGGGGGTTGGAACACCATATATTTT,CASSSLTGGWNTIYF
few,TRBD2,TRBV30,TRBJ2-1,TGTGCCTGGAGTGTGGCTAGCGGGAGGGTACAGTTCTTC,CAWSVASGRVQFF
few,TRBD2,TRBV10-3,TRBJ2-5,TGTGCCATCAGTGAGTCGACGGGGGGAGAGACCCAGTACTTC,CAISESTGGETQYF
NA,TRBD2,TRBV9,TRBJ2-1,TGTGCCAGCAGCGTAAGTCCTAGCGGGAGGGCCGGTGAGCAGTTCTTC,CASSVSPSGRAGEQFF
NA,TRBD2,TRBV7-9,TRBJ2-2,TGTGCCAGCAGCTTAGAGACTAGCCACACCGGGGAGCTGTTTTTT,CASSLETSHTGELFF
NA,TRBD1,TRBV9,TRBJ2-3,TGTGCCAGCAGCGTACGGGACAGGGGCGACACAGATACGCAGTATTTT,CASSVRDRGDTDTQYF
NA,NA,TRBV13,TRBJ2-1,TGTGCCAGCAGCTTAGTCCCAGGGTACTCCTACAATGAGCAGTTCTTC,CASSLVPGYSYNEQFF
NA,TRBD1,TRBV30,TRBJ1-1,TGTGCCTGGAGTGTGGGACAGGCCTATACGAACACTGAAGCTTTCTTT,CAWSVGQAYTNTEAFF
few,NA,TRBV6-4,TRBJ2-1,TGTGCCAGCAAGTTAACGATGAGCTCCTACAATGAGCAGTTCTTC,CASKLTMSSYNEQFF
NA,NA,TRBV28,TRBJ1-1,TGTGCCAGCAGTGGGACACTGGGGAACACTGAAGCTTTCTTT,CASSGTLGNTEAFF
few,TRBD1,TRBV28,TRBJ2-1,TGTGCCAGCAGTGAGACAGGGGCAGGCTCCTACAATGAGCAGTTCTTC,CASSETGAGSYNEQFF
NA,TRBD1,TRBV5-1,TRBJ2-4,TGCGCCAGCAGCTACCCACAGGACAGGGGGCAGGTTAGCGGCCCCCAAAACATTCAGTACTTC,CASSYPQDRGQVSGPQNIQYF
few,TRBD2,TRBV29-1,TRBJ2-5,TGCAGCGCACTACTAGCGGGAGTACGAGAGACCCAGTACTTC,CSALLAGVRETQYF
NA,TRBD2,TRBV30,TRBJ2-2,TGTGCCTGGAGTGCTAGCGGGAGGACCGGGGAGCTGTTTTTT,CAWSASGRTGELFF
NA,NA,TRBV15,TRBJ2-1,TGTGCCACCAGCCGAACCGGGACTGGTTACAATGAGCAGTTCTTC,CATSRTGTGYNEQFF
NA,TRBD1,TRBV27,TRBJ2-7,TGTGCCAGCAGATCGCAGTGGACAGGGAGGTACGAGCAGTACTTC,CASRSQWTGRYEQYF
NA,NA,TRBV6-5,TRBJ2-5,TGTGCCAGCAGTGCTAGCGTCCAAGAGACCCAGTACTTC,CASSASVQETQYF
few,NA,TRBV5-1,TRBJ2-3,TGCGCCAGCAGGGGAGGTGCTAGCACAGATACGCAGTATTTT,CASRGGASTDTQYF
NA,TRBD2,TRBV10-2,TRBJ2-1,TGCGCCAGCATGACGAGGCGGGAGGGCCGTACCAATGAGCAGTTCTTC,CASMTRREGRTNEQFF
few,TRBD1,TRBV7-9,TRBJ2-3,TGTGCCAGCAGCTTAGTCTCAGGGGGCGCAGATACGCAGTATTTT,CASSLVSGGADTQYF
NA,TRBD2,TRBV7-6,TRBJ2-1,TGTGCCAGCAGCTTAGCGGGACTAGCGGGAGGTAATGAGCAGTTCTTC,CASSLAGLAGGNEQFF
few,NA,TRBV2,TRBJ2-2,TGTGCCAGCAGTTCACAGATGGGGAACACCGGGGAGCTGTTTTTT,CASSSQMGNTGELFF
NA,TRBD1,TRBV6-5,TRBJ1-2,TGTGCCAGCAGCACCGGGACAGGGAACTATGGCTACACCTTC,CASSTGTGNYGYTF
few,NA,TRBV11-2,TRBJ2-7,TGTGCCAGCAGCTTAGTGAAGCGCGAGCAGTACTTC,CASSLVKREQYF
NA,NA,TRBV5-6,TRBJ1-5,TGTGCCAGCAGCTTGGGGACAGCTTATAGCAATCAGCCCCAGCATTTT,CASSLGTAYSNQPQHF
few,TRBD2,TRBV11-2,TRBJ2-7,TGTGCCAGCAGCGCGGGACTAGCGGGAGTCGAGCAGTACTTC,CASSAGLAGVEQYF
few,NA,TRBV5-1,TRBJ2-1,TGCGCCAGCAGCTTCAGCGCGAATGGGTACAATGAGCAGTTCTTC,CASSFSANGYNEQFF
NA,TRBD2,TRBV6-6,TRBJ2-7,TGTGCCAGCAGTTACTCAAGCGGGAGGGCCGGCGAGCAGTACTTC,CASSYSSGRAGEQYF
few,TRBD1,TRBV18,TRBJ2-5,TGTGCCAGCTCACAGGGACAGGGGCCGAAGACCCAGTACTTC,CASSQGQGPKTQYF
NA,NA,TRBV28,TRBJ1-5,TGTGCCAGCAGTTTTTGGCAGGGAATGGGGAGCAATCAGCCCCAGCATTTT,CASSFWQGMGSNQPQHF